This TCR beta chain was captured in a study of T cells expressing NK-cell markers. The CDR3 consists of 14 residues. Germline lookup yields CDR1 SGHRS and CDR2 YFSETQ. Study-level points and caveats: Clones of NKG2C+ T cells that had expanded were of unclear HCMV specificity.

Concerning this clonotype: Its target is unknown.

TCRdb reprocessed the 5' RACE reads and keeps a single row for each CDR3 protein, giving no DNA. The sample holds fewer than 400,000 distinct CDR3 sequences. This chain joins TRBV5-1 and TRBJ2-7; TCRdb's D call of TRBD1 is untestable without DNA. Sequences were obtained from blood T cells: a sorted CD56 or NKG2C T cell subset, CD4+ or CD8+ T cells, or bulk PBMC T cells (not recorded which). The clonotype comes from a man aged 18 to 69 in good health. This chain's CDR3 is CASSPATDLHEQYF.